A single sample is the source of the 29 T cell receptor beta chains below, sequenced in a study of T cell responses to AZD1222 COVID-19 vaccine. The data were produced by immunoSEQ multiplex PCR, yet TCRdb's version contains in-frame clones alone and is incomplete. The sample contains about 150,000 clones, about 93% of which appear only once. This sample comprised peripheral blood, obtained 28 days after the second AZD1222 dose. The receptors derive from an adult who received the AZD1222 COVID-19 vaccine.

The rearrangement uses TRBV6-6 and TRBJ1-2, with TRBD1 as a possible D gene (5 bases). There are 14 residues in the CDR3. From germline, CDR1 is MNHNY and CDR2 SVGAGI (reference sequence). The V and J ends lost 2 bases and 3 bases respectively, with 10 bases between them. The CDR3 reads CASSYAGGDYGYTF. The CDR3 coding sequence is TGTGCCAGCAGTTACGCCGGGGGAGACTATGGCTACACCTTC.

The V gene is TRBV6-5, the J gene TRBJ1-1; TRBD1 is a possible D gene (5 bases). CDR3 length equals 16 residues. Trimming left V 2 bases short and J 0 bases short, with 13 bases between. The V gene's germline CDR1 is MNHEY and CDR2 SVGAGI. The CDR3 sequence is CASSYGAGTMNTEAFF. The CDR3 DNA reads as TGTGCCAGCAGTTACGGGGCAGGCACTATGAACACTGAAGCTTTCTTT.

The chain is built from TRBV5-1 and TRBJ1-3; D not resolved. CDR3 length equals 16 residues. CDR1 and CDR2 (germline): SGHRS, YFSETQ. V lost 1 base, J lost 1 base, and 12 bases lay in between. CDR3: CASSLSGRRSGNTIYF. DNA for the CDR3: TGCGCCAGCAGCTTGTCTGGACGCAGATCTGGAAACACCATATATTTT.

The chain carries TRBV19 and TRBJ1-1, with D tentatively TRBD1 (6 bases). This CDR3 comprises 15 residues. The V end was cut by 7 bases, the J end by 0 bases, with 15 bases between. CDR1 and CDR2 from the germline V gene are LNHDA and SQIVND (reference sequence). The CDR3 loop is CASTKPDRLNTEAFF. CDR3 nucleotide sequence: TGTGCCAGTACAAAGCCGGACAGACTGAACACTGAAGCTTTCTTT.

V and J are TRBV20-1 and TRBJ2-3; D is uncertain. Germline values: CDR1 DFQATT, CDR2 SNEGSKA (reference sequence). CDR3 length: 11 residues. For the CDR3, the DNA is TGCAGCGCTTCCTTCACAGATACGCAGTATTTT. Protein product: CSASFTDTQYF.

The chain is built from TRBV2 and TRBJ1-1; perhaps TRBD1 as D (5 bases). Germline V gene data show CDR1 as SNHLY and CDR2 as FYNNEI. The CDR3 consists of 17 residues. Trimming took off 7 bases at V and 1 base at J, with 22 bases between the two ends. The CDR3 sequence is CASNLLQGLGKNTEAFF. CDR3 nucleotides: TGTGCCAGCAACTTACTTCAGGGTCTCGGCAAGAACACTGAAGCTTTCTTT.

The rearrangement links TRBV14 to TRBJ1-3; D unresolved. Trimming shortened V by 1 base and J by 0 bases, and 10 bases separated the two germline ends. Per germline, CDR1 SGHDN and CDR2 FVKESK. The CDR3 has 16 amino acids. CDR3 sequence reads: CASSQVGGISGNTIYF. The CDR3 nucleotides read TGTGCCAGCAGCCAAGTAGGAGGGATCTCTGGAAACACCATATATTTT.

This clone has at least ten counts. The chain couples TRBV12-3 or TRBV12-4 to TRBJ2-1; D might be TRBD2 (6 bases). The CDR3 has 13 amino acids. The V gene lost 3 bases and the J gene lost 3 bases, with 6 bases spanning the gap. CDR3 sequence (DNA): TGTGCCAGCAGTTTCGGGGGCTACAATGAGCAGTTCTTC. The encoded protein is CASSFGGYNEQFF.

As DNA, the CDR3 is TGTGCCAGCAGCAAAGAGATTCTAAGGGAAAACGGGTCGGACACTGAAGCTTTCTTT. This gives the protein CASSKEILRENGSDTEAFF. The chain recombines TRBV21-1 with TRBJ1-1. TRBV21-1 is a pseudogene segment. The CDR3 spans 19 residues.

As regards this clone: The DNA is left out, because the CDR3 cannot be placed on it with certainty; the CDR3 is given as TCRdb lists it. V usage is TRBV12-5 and J usage is TRBJ2-7. The CDR3 spans 13 amino acids, including both terminal residues. Germline CDR1 and CDR2: LGHNT and FRNRAP. CDR3 sequence reads: CASGLGMGYEQYF.

The rearrangement links TRBV6-5 to TRBJ2-1, with 12 bases fitting TRBD2. From germline, CDR1 is MNHEY and CDR2 SVGAGI. The CDR3 spans 15 residues. J lost 7 bases, V lost 0 bases, and 1 base had no gene match. CDR3 sequence reads: CASSYSGTSGNEQFF. CDR3 DNA sequence: TGTGCCAGCAGTTACTCCGGGACTAGCGGGAATGAGCAGTTCTTC.

The V gene is TRBV6-2 or TRBV6-3, the J gene TRBJ2-3, with TRBD2 matching 7 bases. This CDR3 has 19 amino acids. CDR1 is MNHEY and CDR2 is SVGEGT in the germline V gene. The trim removed 2 bases at V and 0 bases at J, leaving 14 bases unmatched. The CDR3 spells CASSYGRGGSAASTDTQYF. Here the CDR3 DNA reads TGTGCCAGCAGTTACGGCCGGGGCGGGAGCGCCGCTAGCACAGATACGCAGTATTTT.

V is TRBV7-2 and J is TRBJ1-6; D is ambiguous. The germline V and J ends were trimmed by 5 bases and 0 bases, with 8 bases remaining between them. The CDR3 contains 15 residues. Looked up from germline, CDR1 is SGHTA and CDR2 is FQGNSA. As DNA, the CDR3 is TGTGCCAGCAGCCCACAGAGCTCCTATAATTCACCCCTCCACTTT. It yields the protein CASSPQSSYNSPLHF.

This rearrangement joins TRBV11-2 to TRBJ2-1, with TRBD2 matching over 8 bases. Germline V gene lookup returns CDR1 SGHAT and CDR2 FQNNGV. The V and J ends lost 5 bases and 6 bases, in that order; junction bases with no gene match: 12. CDR3 length equals 16 residues. CDR3 residues: CASSTLGLASRNEQFF. CDR3 coding DNA: TGTGCCAGCAGCACCCTAGGACTAGCTAGCCGCAATGAGCAGTTCTTC.

The J gene is TRBJ1-6, the V gene TRBV19, with D unresolved. Trimming cost V 1 base and J 7 bases, with 8 bases left between them. Germline values: CDR1 LNHDA, CDR2 SQIVND (reference sequence). The CDR3 extends over 14 amino acids. The CDR3 DNA is TGTGCCAGTAGTATAGCGGGGAGGAATTCACCCCTCCACTTT. Protein product: CASSIAGRNSPLHF.

The CDR3 DNA sequence: TGTGCCAGCAGGGGGGAGAAAGGGAGAACTGAAGCTTTCTTT. Amino acids: CASRGEKGRTEAFF. The V call is TRBV11-2, the J call TRBJ1-1; a weak D match, TRBD1 (5 bases). The V end lost 6 bases, the J end lost 5 bases, and 16 bases lay between the germline ends. Per the germline V gene, CDR1 is SGHAT and CDR2 is FQNNGV. The CDR3 has 14 residues.

This clone was counted a single time. V gene TRBV24-1 combines with J gene TRBJ2-4; D unresolved. V lost 0 bases and J 0 bases, leaving 11 bases between the germline ends. Per germline, CDR1 KGHDR and CDR2 SFDVKD. The CDR3 contains 17 residues. The CDR3 is CATSDLHGQLAKNIQYF. The DNA for the CDR3 is TGTGCCACCAGTGATTTGCATGGTCAGCTAGCCAAAAACATTCAGTACTTC.

This clone was seen only a few times. CDR3 nucleotides: TGCGCCAGCAGTGAGCAGGGGAACGGGGAGCTGTTTTTT. Residues: CASSEQGNGELFF. The chain uses TRBV10-1 and TRBJ2-2; weak D call: TRBD1 (6 bases). This CDR3 spans 13 amino acids. V dropped 2 bases and J dropped 7 bases, with 8 bases sitting between them. From germline, CDR1 is WNHNN and CDR2 SYGVQD (reference sequence).

This chain links TRBV19 with TRBJ1-1; D not resolved. Germline V gene sequence: CDR1 LNHDA, CDR2 SQIVND (reference sequence). Trimming removed 2 bases from V and 0 bases from J, with 13 bases in between. The CDR3 has 16 residues. CDR3 sequence: CASSIQSVLMNTEAFF. DNA for the CDR3: TGTGCCAGTAGTATACAATCGGTTTTAATGAACACTGAAGCTTTCTTT.

The chain is built from TRBV18 and TRBJ1-3; no clear D. The CDR3 is 16 residues long. The V end was cut by 2 bases, the J end by 0 bases, with 11 bases between. Germline CDR1 and CDR2: KGHSH and LQKENI. The CDR3 here is CASSPAAYGSGNTIYF. CDR3 DNA sequence: TGTGCCAGCTCACCAGCGGCATATGGCTCTGGAAACACCATATATTTT.

The chain links TRBV5-1 to TRBJ1-4, with a weak D call TRBD1 (5 bases). CDR3 length: 15 residues. The germline gives CDR1 SGHRS, CDR2 YFSETQ. Trimming removed 0 bases at V and 8 bases at J, with 14 bases between. The CDR3 DNA follows: TGCGCCAGCAGCTTGGAGGGACCCCCGGAGGAAAAACTGTTTTTT. This codes for CASSLEGPPEEKLFF. The full variable domain, with the rest looked up from reference TRBV5-1 and TRBJ1-4, is KAGVTQTPRYLIKTRGQQVTLSCSPISGHRSVSWYQQTPGQGLQFLFEYFSETQRNKGNFPGRFSGRQFSNSRSEMNVSTLELGDSALYLCASSLEGPPEEKLFFGSGTQLSVL.

CDR3 sequence reads: CASSVTGPNTEAFF. The CDR3 region has the DNA TGTGCCAGTAGTGTGACAGGACCGAACACTGAAGCTTTCTTT. The chain joins TRBV19 to TRBJ1-1, with a tentative D call TRBD1 (6 bases). V shed 5 bases and J shed 1 base, with 11 bases lying between them. Per the germline V gene, CDR1 is LNHDA and CDR2 is SQIVND (reference sequence). The CDR3 length is 14 residues. The full variable domain, with the rest looked up from reference TRBV19 and TRBJ1-1, is DGGITQSPKYLFRKEGQNVTLSCEQNLNHDAMYWYRQDPGQGLRLIYYSQIVNDFQKGDIAEGYSVSREKKESFPLTVTSAQKNPTAFYLCASSVTGPNTEAFFGQGTRLTVV.

Here the CDR3 reads CASSSASQGATEAFF. For the CDR3, the DNA is TGCGCCAGCAGCTCAGCTTCGCAGGGGGCGACTGAAGCTTTCTTT. J is TRBJ1-1 and V is TRBV5-1; the match to TRBD1 covers 8 bases. V gave up 3 bases and J gave up 5 bases; unmatched junction bases: 9. The germline CDR1 and CDR2 sequences are SGHRS and YFSETQ. The length of the CDR3 is 15 residues.

This rearrangement joins TRBV30 to TRBJ2-7; D might be TRBD1 or TRBD2, each matching 5 bases. CDR3 length equals 13 residues. V was clipped by 2 bases and J by 2 bases, with 10 bases between them. The germline gives CDR1 GTSNPN, CDR2 SVGIG (reference sequence). The CDR3 DNA sequence: TGTGCCTGGAGTACCGGGACCACCTACGAGCAGTACTTC. Its protein is CAWSTGTTYEQYF.

This rearrangement joins TRBV29-1 to TRBJ1-5, with D possibly being TRBD1 (6 bases). CDR3 length: 15 amino acids. Germline V gives CDR1 SQVTM, CDR2 ANQGSEA. Trimming removed 4 bases from V and 4 bases from J, with 17 bases in between. The CDR3 reads CSVAGEGGKNQPQHF. DNA for the CDR3: TGCAGCGTTGCCGGGGAAGGGGGAAAGAATCAGCCCCAGCATTTT.

The chain carries TRBV24-1 and TRBJ2-1, with 7 positions matching TRBD1. Germline lookup yields CDR1 KGHDR and CDR2 SFDVKD. This CDR3 is 16 amino acids long. The ends lost 0 bases at V and 8 bases at J; junction bases unmatched: 9. The CDR3, as DNA: TGTGCCACCAGTGATTTGCAGGGGGAAGAAGGTGATGAGCAGTTCTTC. Its protein product is CATSDLQGEEGDEQFF.

J is TRBJ1-2 and V is TRBV7-2; the match to TRBD1 covers 10 bases. Germline trimming cut 4 bases from V and 11 bases from J; bases unmatched to any gene: 13. The CDR3 is 15 residues long. CDR1 is SGHTA and CDR2 is FQGNSA in the germline V gene. The CDR3 sequence is CASSYGTGEVVIYTF. In nucleotides, the CDR3 is TGTGCCAGCAGCTACGGGACAGGGGAAGTTGTTATTTACACCTTC.

CDR3 loop: CASSLAFGEQFF. In nucleotides, the CDR3 is TGTGCCAGCAGTTTAGCGTTTGGTGAGCAGTTCTTC. J is TRBJ2-1 and V is TRBV12-3 or TRBV12-4; D gene ambiguous. The CDR3 contains 12 residues. V was cut by 0 bases and J by 9 bases, with 6 bases left in between.

The chain joins TRBV23-1 to TRBJ1-2, with D possibly matching TRBD1 (5 bases). TRBV23-1 is treated as an ORF (open reading frame) with a function not yet certain. The CDR3 contains 14 residues. Trimming removed 3 bases at V and 5 bases at J, with 13 bases between. CDR3 sequence (DNA): TGCGCCAGCAGTCAGCGTGGGACCAGGTATGGCTACACCTTC. Its protein is CASSQRGTRYGYTF.